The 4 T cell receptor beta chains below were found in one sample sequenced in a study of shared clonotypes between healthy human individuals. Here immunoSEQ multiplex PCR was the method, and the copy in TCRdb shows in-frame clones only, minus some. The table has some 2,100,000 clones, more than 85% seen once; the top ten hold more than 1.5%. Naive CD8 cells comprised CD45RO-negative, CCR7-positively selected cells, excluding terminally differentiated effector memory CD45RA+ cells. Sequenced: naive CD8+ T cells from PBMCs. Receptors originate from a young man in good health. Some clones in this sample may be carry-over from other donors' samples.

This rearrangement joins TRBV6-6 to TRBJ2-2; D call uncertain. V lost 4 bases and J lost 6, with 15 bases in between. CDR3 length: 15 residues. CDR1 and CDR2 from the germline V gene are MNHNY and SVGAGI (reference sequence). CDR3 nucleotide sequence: TGTGCCAGCAGTTCAGGTGCCCCGGCGCCCGGGGAGCTGTTTTTT. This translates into CASSSGAPAPGELFF.

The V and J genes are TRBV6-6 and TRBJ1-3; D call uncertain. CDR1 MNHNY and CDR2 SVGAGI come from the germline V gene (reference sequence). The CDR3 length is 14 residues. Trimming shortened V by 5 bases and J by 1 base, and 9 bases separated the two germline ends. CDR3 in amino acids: CASSTGPSGNTIYF. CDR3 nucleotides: TGTGCCAGCAGTACCGGTCCTTCTGGAAACACCATATATTTT.

Here the CDR3 DNA reads TGTGCCAGCAGGGCCGTAGGATATCAAGAGACCCAGTACTTC. This codes for CASRAVGYQETQYF. The chain links TRBV11-2 to TRBJ2-5; D gene ambiguous. Germline assignment: CDR1 SGHAT and CDR2 FQNNGV. Trimming took 6 bases from V and 2 from J, leaving 13 bases between them. The CDR3 covers 14 residues.

The CDR3 loop reads CATSTGQGGTDTQYF. The CDR3 nucleotides read TGTGCCACCAGCACAGGACAGGGTGGAACAGATACGCAGTATTTT. V gene TRBV15 combines with J gene TRBJ2-3; TRBD1 matches at 8 bases. The trim removed 4 bases at V and 3 bases at J, leaving 6 bases unmatched. CDR3 size: 15 residues. Germline-derived CDR1 and CDR2 are LNHNV and YYDKDF (reference sequence).